The 30 T cell receptor beta chains presented below share a single source sample, sequenced in a study of T cells expressing NK-cell markers (dated by TCRdb to the early 2020s). Library construction relied on 5' RACE. Sequencer: Illumina HiSeq 2000. TCRdb reprocessed the reads into one record per CDR3 protein sequence, lacking DNA. The table for this sample lists hundreds of thousands of distinct CDR3 sequences. Roughly 5.4% of the sample belongs to the ten largest clones. Material for sequencing was blood T cells: a sorted CD56 or NKG2C T cell subset, CD4+ or CD8+ T cells, or bulk PBMC T cells (not recorded which). These receptors all come from a man between 18 and 69 years old in good health.

This rearrangement joins TRBV9 to TRBJ1-5; as DNA is missing, the TRBD1 call by TCRdb cannot be tested. The germline V gene encodes CDR1 SGDLS and CDR2 YYNGEE. CDR3 size: 15 residues. The chain's CDR3 is CASSQGGILNQPQHF.

The genes are TRBV7-2 and TRBJ2-7; TCRdb lists TRBD2, though no DNA is available to test this call. Germline V gene data show CDR1 as SGHTA and CDR2 as FQGNSA. CDR3 length equals 16 residues. The CDR3 here is CASSRQPGLDRVEQYF.

J is TRBJ2-1 and V is TRBV19; checking the TCRdb D call of TRBD1 is not possible without DNA. CDR1 and CDR2 (germline): LNHDA, SQIVND (reference sequence). The CDR3 runs 12 residues. The CDR3 protein is CASSRGLFEQFF.

The V gene is TRBV5-5, the J gene TRBJ2-3; checking the TCRdb D call of TRBD1 is not possible without DNA. The germline V gene encodes CDR1 SGHKS and CDR2 YYEKEE (reference sequence). The CDR3 covers 15 residues. CDR3 region: CASSWPGQGTDTQYF.

The rearrangement joins TRBV15 to TRBJ2-3; the TCRdb call, TRBD2, lacks DNA for checking. Per the germline V gene, CDR1 is LNHNV and CDR2 is YYDKDF (reference sequence). The CDR3 is 15 residues long. This chain's CDR3 is CATSRALAGAVTQYF.

This chain uses TRBV29-1 with TRBJ2-3; TCRdb designates TRBD1, a call that cannot be tested without DNA. CDR1 is SQVTM, CDR2 ANQGSEA, per germline. CDR3 length: 13 residues. This CDR3 is CSYYAGSTDTQYF.

The V and J genes are TRBV27 and TRBJ1-4. Germline CDR1 and CDR2: MNHEY and SMNVEV (reference sequence). The CDR3 spans 15 residues. The CDR3 protein is CASSLQRGQNEKLFF.

The chain recombines TRBV7-2 with TRBJ2-1; lacking DNA, the TRBD1 call made by TCRdb goes unchecked. CDR3 length: 16 amino acids. Germline V CDR1 and CDR2: SGHTA, FQGNSA. The CDR3 here is CASSPRRMRGYNEQFF.

V and J are TRBV9 and TRBJ2-7; checking the TCRdb D call of TRBD2 is not possible without DNA. CDR3 length: 15 residues. Germline CDR1 SGDLS, CDR2 YYNGEE. The CDR3: CASSAGLASSYEQYF. The variable domain in full, completed from reference TRBV9 and TRBJ2-7, reads DSGVTQTPKHLITATGQRVTLRCSPRSGDLSVYWYQQSLDQGLQFLIQYYNGEERAKGNILERFSAQQFPDLHSELNLSSLELGDSALYFCASSAGLASSYEQYFGPGTRLTVT.

The chain carries TRBV28 and TRBJ1-5. Germline lookup yields CDR1 MDHEN and CDR2 SYDVKM. The CDR3 totals 15 residues. CDR3 sequence reads: CASSLAGLGNQPQHF.

The gene calls are TRBV14 and TRBJ2-7. From germline, CDR1 is SGHDN and CDR2 FVKESK. The CDR3 is 14 residues long. The CDR3 loop reads CASSQDRLRYEQYF.

The genes are TRBV18 and TRBJ2-3. The CDR3 sequence is 11 residues long. Germline V lookup: CDR1 KGHSH, CDR2 LQKENI. This CDR3 is CASSPTDTQYF.

V and J are TRBV7-3 and TRBJ2-2. The CDR3 covers 15 residues. Germline-derived CDR1 and CDR2 are SGHTA and FQGTGA. The CDR3 loop reads CASRSGGERVGELFF.

The chain carries TRBV19 and TRBJ1-1; TCRdb gives TRBD1 as the D gene, but with no DNA this cannot be confirmed. Germline V CDR1 and CDR2: LNHDA, SQIVND (reference sequence). This CDR3 is 15 amino acids long. CDR3 in amino acids: CASSINGQGNTEAFF.

CDR3 loop: CASSLAAGQNYGYTF. The rearrangement links TRBV7-2 to TRBJ1-2; no DNA is available, so the TRBD1 call from TCRdb remains unchecked. The CDR3 has 15 residues. Germline CDR1 is SGHTA and CDR2 is FQGNSA.

The rearrangement joins TRBV5-6 to TRBJ1-3; there is no DNA to check the TCRdb D call of TRBD1. The CDR3 covers 15 residues. Germline V gene sequence: CDR1 SGHDT, CDR2 YYEEEE. CDR3 sequence reads: CASSGQTSSGNTIYF.

V usage is TRBV29-1 and J usage is TRBJ2-2; TCRdb's D call of TRBD1 is untestable without DNA. Germline V gene lookup returns CDR1 SQVTM and CDR2 ANQGSEA. The CDR3 runs to 12 residues. The chain's CDR3 is CSVTGATGELFF.

This chain joins TRBV9 and TRBJ1-6; TCRdb gives TRBD1 as the D gene, but with no DNA this cannot be confirmed. The CDR3 loop spans 16 amino acids. The germline V gene encodes CDR1 SGDLS and CDR2 YYNGEE. CDR3 amino acids: CASSPETGLDNSPLHF. The full variable domain, rest sourced from reference TRBV9 and TRBJ1-6, is DSGVTQTPKHLITATGQRVTLRCSPRSGDLSVYWYQQSLDQGLQFLIQYYNGEERAKGNILERFSAQQFPDLHSELNLSSLELGDSALYFCASSPETGLDNSPLHFGNGTRLTVT.

This chain connects TRBV12-3 or TRBV12-4 to TRBJ2-1; TCRdb proposes TRBD2, but this gene call is untestable without DNA. The CDR3 has 15 amino acids. The chain's CDR3 is CASSLGLAAYNEQFF.

The chain joins TRBV7-2 to TRBJ2-1; the D call from TCRdb, TRBD1, cannot be confirmed without DNA. This CDR3 has 17 amino acids. Germline V CDR1 and CDR2: SGHTA, FQGNSA. The CDR3 sequence: CASSARRDRLPYNEQFF.

The gene calls are TRBV20-1 and TRBJ2-7; lacking DNA, the TRBD1 call made by TCRdb goes unchecked. The CDR3 is 15 amino acids. Per germline, CDR1 DFQATT and CDR2 SNEGSKA (reference sequence). The CDR3 is CSARVGQGGYYEQYF.

The chain recombines TRBV6-2 or TRBV6-3 with TRBJ2-7. There are 12 residues in the CDR3. CDR1 and CDR2 from the germline V gene are MNHEY and SVGEGT. The CDR3 reads CASTKLGYEQYF.

The chain uses TRBV2 and TRBJ1-4. CDR1 is SNHLY, CDR2 FYNNEI, per germline. CDR3 size: 15 residues. The CDR3 loop reads CASSDMQGRNEKLFF.

The genes are TRBV6-1 and TRBJ2-6; there is no DNA to check the TCRdb D call of TRBD1. The germline V gene encodes CDR1 MNHNS and CDR2 SASEGT. The CDR3 has 15 residues. The CDR3 is CASREGGTGANVLTF.

J is TRBJ2-2 and V is TRBV6-1; TCRdb selects TRBD2, and the lack of DNA leaves this call unchecked. Germline values: CDR1 MNHNS, CDR2 SASEGT. The CDR3 is made up of 18 amino acids. The CDR3 loop reads CASSRTPPGLEGVGELFF.

The chain carries TRBV6-6 and TRBJ2-1; TCRdb indicates TRBD2, and absent DNA this call remains unverified. The CDR3 has 12 amino acids. The germline gives CDR1 MNHNY, CDR2 SVGAGI (reference sequence). The CDR3 sequence: CASRPTSGTAIF.

The rearrangement joins TRBV19 to TRBJ2-5; TCRdb picks TRBD1, but there is no DNA to check that call. The CDR3 has 13 amino acids. Germline lookup yields CDR1 LNHDA and CDR2 SQIVND (reference sequence). The CDR3 loop is CASRKLGGETQYF.

The J gene is TRBJ2-7, the V gene TRBV18. This CDR3 comprises 12 residues. Germline CDR1 is KGHSH and CDR2 is LQKENI. The CDR3 is CASSPGGIEQYF.

The V gene is TRBV9, the J gene TRBJ2-3. The CDR3 runs to 14 residues. Germline loops: CDR1 SGDLS, CDR2 YYNGEE. CDR3 protein: CASTFGPRADTQYF.

The V call is TRBV2, the J call TRBJ2-7; TCRdb returns TRBD1, unconfirmable since there is no DNA. Germline assignment: CDR1 SNHLY and CDR2 FYNNEI. CDR3 length: 14 amino acids. CDR3: CAEGRGMPGNEQYF.